A selection of T cell receptor beta chains follows, all from one sample in a study of CD8+ T cells in alopecia areata. TCRdb keeps only in-frame clones here, not all; method: immunoSEQ multiplex PCR. The profile covers some 130,000 clones, with around 49% appearing a single time and roughly 20% taken by the ten largest. Specimen: CD8+ T cells sorted from blood, collected at week 0. Receptor source: a human donor with alopecia areata. CDR3s include the opening cysteine and the closing phenylalanine or tryptophan. A D gene is named only where the DNA matches it firmly. Clone size is not always given. Where it is, it says once, few, many or a class for expanded clones.

clone_size: .
v_call: TRBV5-6
cdr3_length: 15
j_call: TRBJ1-5
d_call: .
cdr3_aa: CASSSGPYSNQPQHF
cdr3_nt: TGTGCCAGCAGCTCGGGGCCATATAGCAATCAGCCCCAGCATTTT

clone_size: few
v_call: TRBV10-3
cdr3_length: 12
j_call: TRBJ1-4
d_call: TRBD1
cdr3_aa: CAISTGDEKLFF
cdr3_nt: TGTGCCATCAGTACAGGGGATGAAAAACTGTTTTTT

clone_size: .
v_call: TRBV2
cdr3_length: 14
j_call: TRBJ2-2
d_call: TRBD1
cdr3_aa: CASTGTGNTGELFF
cdr3_nt: TGTGCCAGCACCGGGACAGGGAACACCGGGGAGCTGTTTTTT

clone_size: .
v_call: TRBV27
cdr3_length: 16
j_call: TRBJ2-1
d_call: .
cdr3_aa: CASSPSLGGSYNEQFF
cdr3_nt: TGTGCCAGCAGTCCATCTCTCGGGGGCTCCTACAATGAGCAGTTCTTC

clone_size: .
v_call: TRBV9
cdr3_length: 13
j_call: TRBJ1-5
d_call: .
cdr3_aa: CASSPEGNQPQHF
cdr3_nt: TGTGCCAGCAGCCCCGAGGGCAATCAGCCCCAGCATTTT

clone_size: few
v_call: TRBV7-3
cdr3_length: 15
j_call: TRBJ2-2
d_call: TRBD2
cdr3_aa: CASRKPGLNTGELFF
cdr3_nt: TGTGCCAGCAGGAAACCGGGACTAAACACCGGGGAGCTGTTTTTT

clone_size: few
v_call: TRBV12-5
cdr3_length: 11
j_call: TRBJ2-5
d_call: .
cdr3_aa: CASGLQETQYF
cdr3_nt: TGTGCTAGTGGCCTTCAAGAGACCCAGTACTTC

clone_size: .
v_call: TRBV29-1
cdr3_length: 13
j_call: TRBJ1-2
d_call: .
cdr3_aa: CSVDERPAYGYTF
cdr3_nt: TGCAGCGTTGACGAACGCCCCGCATATGGCTACACCTTC

clone_size: .
v_call: TRBV5-5
cdr3_length: 17
j_call: TRBJ2-7
d_call: TRBD2
cdr3_aa: CASSPGLAGDLSYEQYF
cdr3_nt: TGTGCCAGCAGCCCCGGACTAGCGGGGGATTTATCCTACGAGCAGTACTTC

clone_size: .
v_call: TRBV2
cdr3_length: 14
j_call: TRBJ2-7
d_call: .
cdr3_aa: CASSHGAPSYEQYF
cdr3_nt: TGTGCCAGCAGCCACGGGGCACCGTCCTACGAGCAGTACTTC

clone_size: .
v_call: TRBV7-6
cdr3_length: 17
j_call: TRBJ2-6
d_call: TRBD2
cdr3_aa: CASSFGGGAGGANVLTF
cdr3_nt: TGTGCCAGCAGCTTCGGCGGGGGGGCCGGTGGGGCCAACGTCCTGACTTTC

clone_size: .
v_call: TRBV6-5
cdr3_length: 13
j_call: TRBJ1-1
d_call: .
cdr3_aa: CASSSTMNTEAFF
cdr3_nt: TGTGCCAGCAGTAGTACAATGAACACTGAAGCTTTCTTT

clone_size: .
v_call: TRBV6-5
cdr3_length: 16
j_call: TRBJ2-5
d_call: .
cdr3_aa: CASSYSWGEYQETQYF
cdr3_nt: TGTGCCAGCAGTTACTCGTGGGGCGAGTACCAAGAGACCCAGTACTTC

clone_size: .
v_call: TRBV9
cdr3_length: 14
j_call: TRBJ2-5
d_call: .
cdr3_aa: CASSVEGGEETQYF
cdr3_nt: TGTGCCAGCAGCGTAGAAGGCGGGGAAGAGACCCAGTACTTC

clone_size: .
v_call: TRBV9
cdr3_length: 14
j_call: TRBJ1-1
d_call: .
cdr3_aa: CASSVDGGWTEAFF
cdr3_nt: TGTGCCAGCAGCGTAGATGGGGGTTGGACTGAAGCTTTCTTT

clone_size: once
v_call: TRBV15
cdr3_length: 14
j_call: TRBJ2-2
d_call: .
cdr3_aa: CATSRDVNGGELFF
cdr3_nt: TGTGCCACCAGCAGAGATGTTAACGGCGGGGAGCTGTTTTTT

clone_size: .
v_call: TRBV4-1
cdr3_length: 14
j_call: TRBJ1-5
d_call: .
cdr3_aa: CASSQDLQYQPQHF
cdr3_nt: TGCGCCAGCAGCCAAGATTTGCAATATCAGCCCCAGCATTTT

clone_size: .
v_call: TRBV27
cdr3_length: 15
j_call: TRBJ2-7
d_call: .
cdr3_aa: CASSFSEPSSYEQYF
cdr3_nt: TGTGCCAGCAGTTTTTCAGAACCGAGCTCCTACGAGCAGTACTTC

clone_size: .
v_call: TRBV7-9
cdr3_length: 16
j_call: TRBJ2-7
d_call: .
cdr3_aa: CASSLGPNLGSYEQYF
cdr3_nt: TGTGCCAGCAGCTTAGGGCCCAACTTAGGCTCCTACGAGCAGTACTTC

clone_size: .
v_call: TRBV5-6
cdr3_length: 15
j_call: TRBJ1-2
d_call: TRBD1
cdr3_aa: CASSFEGQGDYGYTF
cdr3_nt: TGTGCCAGCAGCTTCGAGGGACAGGGGGACTATGGCTACACCTTC

clone_size: .
v_call: TRBV27
cdr3_length: 13
j_call: TRBJ1-2
d_call: .
cdr3_aa: CASGSRANYGYTF
cdr3_nt: TGTGCCAGCGGAAGCAGGGCTAACTATGGCTACACCTTC

clone_size: .
v_call: TRBV2
cdr3_length: 13
j_call: TRBJ1-2
d_call: TRBD1
cdr3_aa: CARDRETNYGYTF
cdr3_nt: TGTGCCAGGGACAGGGAAACTAACTATGGCTACACCTTC

clone_size: .
v_call: TRBV4-2
cdr3_length: 17
j_call: TRBJ1-6
d_call: TRBD1
cdr3_aa: CASSQDQTDRGVSPLHF
cdr3_nt: TGTGCCAGCAGCCAAGATCAGACGGACAGGGGTGTTTCACCCCTCCACTTT

clone_size: .
v_call: TRBV27
cdr3_length: 14
j_call: TRBJ1-2
d_call: .
cdr3_aa: CASSLSVGSYGYTF
cdr3_nt: TGTGCCAGCAGTTTATCCGTGGGGTCGTATGGCTACACCTTC

clone_size: .
v_call: TRBV2
cdr3_length: 15
j_call: TRBJ1-2
d_call: .
cdr3_aa: CASRALDELNYGYTF
cdr3_nt: TGTGCCAGCAGAGCCTTGGACGAGCTTAACTATGGCTACACCTTC

clone_size: .
v_call: TRBV27
cdr3_length: 14
j_call: TRBJ2-5
d_call: .
cdr3_aa: CASSTRETQETQYF
cdr3_nt: TGTGCCAGCAGTACGCGGGAAACCCAAGAGACCCAGTACTTC

clone_size: .
v_call: TRBV29-1
cdr3_length: 14
j_call: TRBJ2-1
d_call: TRBD2
cdr3_aa: CSVREGSSYNEQFF
cdr3_nt: TGCAGCGTTAGGGAGGGGAGCTCCTACAATGAGCAGTTCTTC

clone_size: few
v_call: TRBV11-2
cdr3_length: 13
j_call: TRBJ2-7
d_call: .
cdr3_aa: CASSFGTSYEQYF
cdr3_nt: TGTGCCAGCAGCTTCGGGACCTCCTACGAGCAGTACTTC

clone_size: few
v_call: TRBV7-9
cdr3_length: 13
j_call: TRBJ2-5
d_call: .
cdr3_aa: CASSRGFQETQYF
cdr3_nt: TGTGCCAGCAGCCGAGGGTTCCAAGAGACCCAGTACTTC

clone_size: few
v_call: TRBV5-6
cdr3_length: 14
j_call: TRBJ2-7
d_call: .
cdr3_aa: CASSFFQTAYEQYF
cdr3_nt: TGTGCCAGCAGCTTTTTTCAGACCGCGTACGAGCAGTACTTC

clone_size: .
v_call: TRBV6-6
cdr3_length: 16
j_call: TRBJ2-7
d_call: TRBD1
cdr3_aa: CASNNLQGAWIGEQYF
cdr3_nt: TGTGCCAGCAATAATCTACAGGGGGCCTGGATTGGCGAGCAGTACTTC

clone_size: few
v_call: TRBV6-5
cdr3_length: 13
j_call: TRBJ1-2
d_call: .
cdr3_aa: CASSYRENYGYTF
cdr3_nt: TGTGCCAGCAGTTACAGGGAGAACTATGGCTACACCTTC

clone_size: .
v_call: TRBV19
cdr3_length: 15
j_call: TRBJ2-3
d_call: .
cdr3_aa: CASSSGQYSTDTQYF
cdr3_nt: TGTGCCAGTAGCTCCGGACAGTATAGCACAGATACGCAGTATTTT

clone_size: .
v_call: TRBV7-3
cdr3_length: 14
j_call: TRBJ1-6
d_call: TRBD1
cdr3_aa: CASSAQGAESPLHF
cdr3_nt: TGTGCCAGCAGCGCGCAGGGGGCGGAATCACCCCTCCACTTT

clone_size: few
v_call: TRBV27
cdr3_length: 11
j_call: TRBJ1-2
d_call: .
cdr3_aa: CASSPGYGYTF
cdr3_nt: TGTGCCAGCAGTCCTGGTTATGGCTACACCTTC

clone_size: .
v_call: TRBV30
cdr3_length: 14
j_call: TRBJ1-6
d_call: .
cdr3_aa: CAWTPGTGDSPLHF
cdr3_nt: TGTGCCTGGACCCCCGGGACTGGGGATTCACCCCTCCACTTT

clone_size: .
v_call: TRBV14
cdr3_length: 15
j_call: TRBJ1-2
d_call: .
cdr3_aa: CASSQIGQSVYGYTF
cdr3_nt: TGTGCCAGCAGCCAAATCGGACAGAGTGTGTATGGCTACACCTTC

clone_size: few
v_call: TRBV29-1
cdr3_length: 15
j_call: TRBJ2-1
d_call: .
cdr3_aa: CSAGVALSSYNEQFF
cdr3_nt: TGCAGCGCTGGGGTAGCCCTAAGCTCCTACAATGAGCAGTTCTTC

clone_size: .
v_call: TRBV29-1
cdr3_length: 15
j_call: TRBJ1-3
d_call: .
cdr3_aa: CSVEDPGISGNTIYF
cdr3_nt: TGCAGCGTTGAAGACCCCGGGATTTCTGGAAACACCATATATTTT

clone_size: few
v_call: TRBV6-6
cdr3_length: 12
j_call: TRBJ2-7
d_call: .
cdr3_aa: CASSSPPYEQYF
cdr3_nt: TGTGCCAGCAGCTCCCCGCCCTACGAGCAGTACTTC

clone_size: few
v_call: TRBV29-1
cdr3_length: 15
j_call: TRBJ1-2
d_call: TRBD1
cdr3_aa: CSVEDWADRDHGYTF
cdr3_nt: TGCAGCGTTGAAGATTGGGCGGACAGGGATCATGGCTACACCTTC

clone_size: few
v_call: TRBV4-1
cdr3_length: 13
j_call: TRBJ2-7
d_call: .
cdr3_aa: CASSQERGNEQYF
cdr3_nt: TGCGCCAGCAGCCAAGAACGGGGGAACGAGCAGTACTTC

clone_size: few
v_call: TRBV4-1
cdr3_length: 12
j_call: TRBJ2-3
d_call: .
cdr3_aa: CASSHPLDTQYF
cdr3_nt: TGCGCCAGCAGCCACCCACTAGATACGCAGTATTTT

clone_size: few
v_call: TRBV29-1
cdr3_length: 13
j_call: TRBJ1-2
d_call: .
cdr3_aa: CSVEDFLSYGYTF
cdr3_nt: TGCAGCGTTGAAGACTTCCTGAGCTATGGCTACACCTTC

clone_size: .
v_call: TRBV30
cdr3_length: 15
j_call: TRBJ2-1
d_call: TRBD1
cdr3_aa: CAWSGDRDQYNEQFF
cdr3_nt: TGTGCCTGGAGTGGGGACAGGGACCAATACAATGAGCAGTTCTTC

clone_size: few
v_call: TRBV9
cdr3_length: 15
j_call: TRBJ1-2
d_call: .
cdr3_aa: CASSGHRTFNYGYTF
cdr3_nt: TGTGCCAGCAGCGGCCATAGGACGTTTAACTATGGCTACACCTTC

clone_size: .
v_call: TRBV30
cdr3_length: 13
j_call: TRBJ1-1
d_call: .
cdr3_aa: CAWSAMTGSEAFF
cdr3_nt: TGTGCCTGGAGTGCCATGACAGGTTCTGAAGCTTTCTTT

clone_size: .
v_call: TRBV13
cdr3_length: 14
j_call: TRBJ1-6
d_call: TRBD1
cdr3_aa: CASSSTGVNSPLHF
cdr3_nt: TGTGCCAGCAGCTCGACAGGGGTTAATTCACCCCTCCACTTT

clone_size: .
v_call: TRBV7-9
cdr3_length: 14
j_call: TRBJ1-2
d_call: TRBD1
cdr3_aa: CASTPGGTFRGYTF
cdr3_nt: TGTGCCAGCACCCCAGGGGGGACTTTCCGTGGCTACACCTTC

clone_size: .
v_call: TRBV29-1
cdr3_length: 15
j_call: TRBJ1-2
d_call: TRBD1
cdr3_aa: CSVESLRTGIFGYTF
cdr3_nt: TGCAGCGTTGAATCACTCCGGACAGGGATCTTTGGCTACACCTTC

clone_size: few
v_call: TRBV10-2
cdr3_length: 11
j_call: TRBJ1-1
d_call: .
cdr3_aa: CASHYQGKAFF
cdr3_nt: TGCGCCAGCCATTACCAAGGGAAAGCTTTCTTT

clone_size: .
v_call: TRBV27
cdr3_length: 14
j_call: TRBJ1-2
d_call: .
cdr3_aa: CASSPDISNYGYTF
cdr3_nt: TGTGCCAGCAGCCCGGACATCTCTAACTATGGCTACACCTTC

clone_size: .
v_call: TRBV9
cdr3_length: 15
j_call: TRBJ2-2
d_call: .
cdr3_aa: CASSVEGANTGELFF
cdr3_nt: TGTGCCAGCAGCGTAGAGGGGGCGAACACCGGGGAGCTGTTTTTT

clone_size: .
v_call: TRBV13
cdr3_length: 14
j_call: TRBJ2-7
d_call: .
cdr3_aa: CASSQGEAYYEQYF
cdr3_nt: TGTGCCAGCAGCCAGGGAGAGGCTTACTACGAGCAGTACTTC

clone_size: .
v_call: TRBV27
cdr3_length: 12
j_call: TRBJ1-1
d_call: TRBD1
cdr3_aa: CASSFDRGKAFF
cdr3_nt: TGTGCCAGCAGTTTCGACAGGGGAAAAGCTTTCTTT

clone_size: few
v_call: TRBV7-9
cdr3_length: 13
j_call: TRBJ2-7
d_call: .
cdr3_aa: CASSPPLLYEQYF
cdr3_nt: TGTGCCAGCAGCCCTCCACTCCTCTACGAGCAGTACTTC

clone_size: .
v_call: TRBV2
cdr3_length: 14
j_call: TRBJ2-7
d_call: .
cdr3_aa: CASSEVGEPYEQYF
cdr3_nt: TGTGCCAGCAGTGAAGTTGGGGAACCCTACGAGCAGTACTTC

clone_size: few
v_call: TRBV29-1
cdr3_length: 10
j_call: TRBJ1-1
d_call: .
cdr3_aa: CSVELAEAFF
cdr3_nt: TGCAGCGTTGAACTGGCGGAAGCTTTCTTT

clone_size: .
v_call: TRBV30
cdr3_length: 15
j_call: TRBJ1-2
d_call: .
cdr3_aa: CAWSARQPRVGGYTF
cdr3_nt: TGTGCCTGGAGTGCTCGACAGCCTAGAGTCGGTGGCTACACCTTC